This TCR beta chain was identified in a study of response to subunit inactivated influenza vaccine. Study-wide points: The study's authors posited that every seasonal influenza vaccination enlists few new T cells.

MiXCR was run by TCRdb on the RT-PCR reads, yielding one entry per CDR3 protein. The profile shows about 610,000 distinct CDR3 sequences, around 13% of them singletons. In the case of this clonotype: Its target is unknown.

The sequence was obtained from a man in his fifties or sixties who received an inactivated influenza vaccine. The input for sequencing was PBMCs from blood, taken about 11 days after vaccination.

CDR3 loop: CASRIDSYNEQFF. CDR3 nucleotide sequence: TGTGCCAGCAGAATAGACTCCTACAATGAGCAGTTCTTC. The chain employs TRBV6-2 or TRBV6-3 and TRBJ2-1; unclear D gene. Germline-derived CDR1 and CDR2 are MNHEY and SVGEGT. Trimming stripped 6 bases from V and 0 bases from J, with 6 bases between. This CDR3 spans 13 amino acids.